This note documents a single T cell receptor (beta chain) sequence. No antigen is known for it. This specimen comes from a study of blood T cell dynamics during melanoma immunotherapy. Study-level background: Standard first-line treatment here was pembrolizumab or nivolumab plus ipilimumab in metastatic melanoma.

The time point denotes: pre-treatment baseline. One draw preceded checkpoint blockade; another followed its first cycle at week 3. Prior systemic cancer therapy, immunosuppressant use and other active malignancies excluded patients. This CDR3 is built from 15 residues. V lost 5 bases and J lost 6; bases outside the gene matches: 11. Germline assignment: CDR1 MDHEN and CDR2 SYDVKM. Whole-study findings and limits: PBMC repertoires of eventual disease-control patients split at W3 into clonality or diversity gains.

Clones were read by immunoSEQ multiplex PCR, and TCRdb kept only the in-frame ones, dropping some. Of 7,000 to 9,000 clones listed, roughly 80% are singletons. The chain uses TRBV28 and TRBJ2-7; 9 positions agree with TRBD1. The source material was blood, sampled from a patient treated with checkpoint blockade. The TCR comes from a human donor with melanoma. The CDR3 region is CASSPGGQGRSEQYF. The CDR3 DNA reads as TGTGCCAGCAGTCCGGGGGGACAGGGAAGAAGCGAGCAGTACTTC. The full variable domain, its missing parts supplied by reference TRBV28 and TRBJ2-7, is DVKVTQSSRYLVKRTGEKVFLECVQDMDHENMFWYRQDPGLGLRLIYFSYDVKMKEKGDIPEGYSVSREKKERFSLILESASTNQTSMYLCASSPGGQGRSEQYFGPGTRLTVT.